This T cell receptor (beta chain) appears in the sequencing data of a study of control samples from healthy donors and cancer patients. Trimming left V 2 bases short and J 4 bases short, with 15 bases between. This CDR3 region has 15 residues. Germline V lookup: CDR1 SGHRS, CDR2 YFSETQ. Assay: immunoSEQ multiplex PCR; the TCRdb copy retains only in-frame clones and omits some. This sample carries 94,000 or so clones, around 84% of them seen once, and the ten largest clones take roughly 40%. Sequenced material: PBMCs. This TCR came from a man aged 65 to 79 with lung cancer. The chain couples TRBV5-1 to TRBJ1-2, with TRBD1 as a possible D gene (6 bases). The CDR3 spells CASSLSGGDGYGYTF. Written as DNA, the CDR3 is TGCGCCAGCAGCTTAAGTGGGGGCGACGGCTATGGCTACACCTTC.